One and the same sample provided the 7 T cell receptor beta chains below, sequenced in a study of T-cell memory formation after mild COVID-19 (dated by TCRdb to the early 2020s). Library prep was done by 5' RACE. The sequencing machine was an Illumina NovaSeq 6000. TCRdb reprocessing: public reads trimmed at Q25 with fastp, clones called with MiXCR, in-frame beta chains kept. Rows matching on CDR3 protein sequence are summarized as one entry with the most common DNA and genes. The sample profile shows 220,000 or so distinct CDR3 sequences; over 9.5% of them were found once. The ten biggest clones cover 3.5% of the sample. Sample: PBMCs or a T cell subset sorted from them (not recorded which). Receptor source: a man between 18 and 35 years old who had mild COVID-19 (a few samples of this study predate the infection). The sample titles of this study are shuffled in the database, so cell type and time point are left out; the donor was told from shared clones.

In this sample, this clonotype turned up many times. The gene calls are TRBV5-1 and TRBJ2-2, with D unresolved. The length of the CDR3 is 11 residues. CDR1 SGHRS and CDR2 YFSETQ come from the germline V gene. With 0 bases removed from V and 6 bases from J, the gap between germline ends came to 0 bases. The CDR3 DNA is TGCGCCAGCAGCTTGGCCGGGGAGCTGTTTTTT. Translation: CASSLAGELFF. The full variable domain, with the rest looked up from reference TRBV5-1 and TRBJ2-2, is KAGVTQTPRYLIKTRGQQVTLSCSPISGHRSVSWYQQTPGQGLQFLFEYFSETQRNKGNFPGRFSGRQFSNSRSEMNVSTLELGDSALYLCASSLAGELFFGEGSRLTVL.

This clonotype has a handful of counts. The chain recombines TRBV20-1 with TRBJ2-5; a possible D gene is TRBD1 (5 bases). Germline lookup yields CDR1 DFQATT and CDR2 SNEGSKA (reference sequence). Trimming removed 6 bases from V and 4 bases from J, with 12 bases in between. The CDR3 is made up of 12 amino acids. CDR3 loop: CSAPQGVETQYF. As DNA, the CDR3 is TGCAGTGCCCCACAAGGGGTAGAGACCCAGTACTTC.

This clonotype appeared a few times. This chain links TRBV20-1 with TRBJ1-1; 7 bases match TRBD1. J lost 2 bases, V lost 4 bases, and 4 bases had no gene match. CDR1 and CDR2 (germline): DFQATT, SNEGSKA (reference sequence). CDR3 length equals 13 residues. The CDR3 DNA reads TGCAGTGCTACCCGGGACAGTAACACTGAAGCTTTCTTT. Translating gives CSATRDSNTEAFF.

There are a few counts of this clonotype. This sequence joins TRBV6-2 or TRBV6-3 and TRBJ2-3, with D unresolved. There are 16 residues in the CDR3. Germline V gives CDR1 MNHEY, CDR2 SVGEGT. V lost 3 bases, J lost 3 bases, and 16 bases lay in between. Written as DNA, the CDR3 is TGTGCCAGCAGTTATAGTAGGCAGGTCGTAACAGATACGCAGTATTTT. Amino acid sequence: CASSYSRQVVTDTQYF.

This clonotype was counted a few times. V and J are TRBV7-2 and TRBJ2-5, with D perhaps being TRBD1 or TRBD2 (5 bases each). This CDR3 is built from 13 residues. Germline CDR1 is SGHTA and CDR2 is FQGNSA. The V end lost 5 bases, the J end lost 3 bases, and 10 bases lay between the germline ends. The CDR3 here is CASSKGREETQYF. As DNA, the CDR3 is TGTGCCAGCAGCAAGGGACGTGAAGAGACCCAGTACTTC.

The chain recombines TRBV29-1 with TRBJ2-7; 8 nucleotides agree with TRBD2. CDR1 and CDR2 from the germline V gene are SQVTM and ANQGSEA. The CDR3 contains 12 residues. Unmatched junction bases numbered 7, after V lost 7 bases and J lost 5 bases. As DNA, the CDR3 is TGCAGCGCGGGGGGGGGATTGGACGAGCAGTACTTC. Protein product: CSAGGGLDEQYF.

This clonotype was seen a handful of times. This CDR3 reads CASSFRARLLGTTYEQYF. CDR3 in DNA: TGTGCCAGCAGTTTTAGGGCAAGGCTGCTGGGTACAACCTACGAGCAGTACTTC. V usage is TRBV12-3 or TRBV12-4 and J usage is TRBJ2-7, with D unclear. Trimming left V 3 bases short and J 2 bases short, with 23 bases between. The CDR3 loop spans 18 amino acids.